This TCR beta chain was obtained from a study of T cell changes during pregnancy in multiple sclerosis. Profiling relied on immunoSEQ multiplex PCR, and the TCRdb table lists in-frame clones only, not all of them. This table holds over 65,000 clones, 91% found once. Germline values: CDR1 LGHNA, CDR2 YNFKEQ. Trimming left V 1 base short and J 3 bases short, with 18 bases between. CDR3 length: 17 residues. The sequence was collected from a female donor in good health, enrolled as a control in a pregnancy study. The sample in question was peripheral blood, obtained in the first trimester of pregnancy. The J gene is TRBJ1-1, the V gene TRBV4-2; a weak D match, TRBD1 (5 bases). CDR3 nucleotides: TGTGCCAGCAGCCAAGTCGGCGGGGCTCAGTACTACACTGAAGCTTTCTTT. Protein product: CASSQVGGAQYYTEAFF.